The 11 T cell receptor beta chains in this list originate from one sample, sequenced in a study of T cell responses to AZD1222 COVID-19 vaccine. Clones were read by immunoSEQ multiplex PCR, and TCRdb kept only the in-frame ones, dropping some. The sample contains 40,000 to 50,000 clones, approximately 80% of which appear only once. This material consisted of peripheral blood, taken 28 days after the second AZD1222 dose. All receptors derive from an adult who received the AZD1222 COVID-19 vaccine.

The genes are TRBV28 and TRBJ1-5; D unclear. V was shortened by 6 bases and J by 10 bases, with 13 bases between the two germline ends. Germline CDR1 MDHEN, CDR2 SYDVKM. The CDR3 is 12 amino acids. CDR3 nucleotides: TGTGCCAGCAGACTCCAAACTCCCCCCCAGCATTTT. Protein: CASRLQTPPQHF.

The chain joins TRBV11-2 to TRBJ2-7; 11 nucleotides align to TRBD2. V trimming: 4 bases; J trimming: 0 bases; junction bases outside the gene matches: 8. The CDR3 covers 17 residues. Germline values: CDR1 SGHAT, CDR2 FQNNGV. CDR3 in amino acids: CASSYGLAGASSYEQYF. CDR3 DNA sequence: TGTGCCAGCAGCTACGGACTAGCGGGCGCCAGCTCCTACGAGCAGTACTTC.

The J gene is TRBJ1-2, the V gene TRBV27; possibly TRBD1 for D (6 bases). V was shortened by 3 bases and J by 2 bases, with 7 bases between the two germline ends. Germline V gives CDR1 MNHEY, CDR2 SMNVEV (reference sequence). The CDR3 covers 13 residues. The CDR3 DNA reads TGTGCCAGCAGTTTGGACAGAAACTATGGCTACACCTTC. Protein sequence: CASSLDRNYGYTF.

In the case of this clone: A junction boundary mismatches the germline segment, possibly from a read error. Distinct nucleotide sequences in the sample also encode this CDR3. The chain is built from TRBV5-1 and TRBJ2-7; 8 nucleotides line up with TRBD1. CDR3 size: 16 residues. Per germline, CDR1 SGHRS and CDR2 YFSETQ. The CDR3 coding sequence is TGCGCCAGCAGCCAAAGTTCAGGACAGGGTTACGACGAGCAGTACTTT. This codes for CASSQSSGQGYDEQYF.

The rearrangement links TRBV3-1 (or the pseudogene TRBV3-2) to TRBJ1-4; the match to TRBD1 covers 11 bases. V trimming: 0 bases; J trimming: 10 bases; junction bases outside the gene matches: 4. CDR1 LGHDT and CDR2 YNNKEL come from the germline V gene (reference sequence). The CDR3 spans 15 residues. For the CDR3, the DNA is TGTGCCAGCAGCCAAGAAGGGACAGGGGGTGGAAAACTGTTTTTT. Residues: CASSQEGTGGGKLFF.

The genes are TRBV30 and TRBJ1-1; maybe TRBD1 (6 bases). The germline V gene has CDR1 GTSNPN and CDR2 SVGIG (reference sequence). The CDR3 extends over 12 amino acids. V lost 1 base and J lost 13, with 16 bases in between. The CDR3 region has the DNA TGTGCCTGGAGTGCCCCTACAGGGCGGGTTTTCTTT. Translation: CAWSAPTGRVFF.

The chain uses TRBV25-1 and TRBJ2-2; either TRBD1 or TRBD2 may fit D (6 bases each). The CDR3 totals 16 residues. Germline V gives CDR1 MGHDK, CDR2 SYGVNS. The V and J ends lost 1 base and 4 bases respectively, with 13 bases between them. The CDR3 reads CASSELGGGGTGELFF. In DNA form, the CDR3 reads TGTGCCAGCAGTGAATTAGGAGGAGGGGGCACCGGGGAGCTGTTTTTT.

The chain links TRBV5-1 to TRBJ1-4; a possible D gene is TRBD1 (6 bases). Germline V CDR1 and CDR2: SGHRS, YFSETQ. The CDR3 is made up of 16 amino acids. V was shortened by 0 bases and J by 3 bases, with 12 bases between the two germline ends. CDR3: CASSLVPRGANEKLFF. The CDR3 DNA reads as TGCGCCAGCAGCTTGGTCCCCAGGGGTGCTAATGAAAAACTGTTTTTT.

The V call is TRBV10-3, the J call TRBJ1-2; D unclear. Germline V CDR1 and CDR2: ENHRY, SYGVKD. V lost 0 bases, J lost 8 bases, and 13 bases lay in between. This CDR3 is 14 amino acids long. CDR3 region: CAISESLSMGGYTF. The CDR3 nucleotides are TGTGCCATCAGTGAGTCTTTAAGCATGGGCGGCTACACCTTC.

The chain has TRBV6-5 and TRBJ1-2; D unclear. V was shortened by 7 bases and J by 4 bases, with 16 bases between the two germline ends. The CDR3 loop spans 14 amino acids. CDR1 and CDR2 from the germline V gene are MNHEY and SVGAGI. This CDR3 is CASNKPGSVYGYTF. The CDR3 bases are TGTGCCAGCAATAAACCGGGGTCCGTCTATGGCTACACCTTC.

The gene calls are TRBV15 and TRBJ1-5; D perhaps matches TRBD1 (5 bases). V was pared by 0 bases and J by 4 bases, with 22 bases between. The germline V gene has CDR1 LNHNV and CDR2 YYDKDF (reference sequence). The CDR3 consists of 19 residues. The CDR3 protein is CATSRENLAMGGGNQPQHF. The DNA for the CDR3 is TGTGCCACCAGCAGAGAAAATCTAGCAATGGGCGGGGGAAATCAGCCCCAGCATTTT.